The present TCR beta chain was sequenced within a study of early T cells in non-severe SARS-CoV-2 infection. Background on the study: With bulk RNA from unsorted whole blood as input, sequencing yielded unpaired chains. Study observations and caveats: Anti-spike CD8 specificities were favored by VDJdb matching, whose results missed private and CD4 specificities.

This CDR3 has 15 amino acids. Germline CDR1 is GTSNPN and CDR2 is SVGIG (reference sequence). V shed 1 base, J shed 2 bases, and the junction held 5 bases outside the gene matches. As part of library construction, unique molecular identifiers were attached to individual cDNA molecules. Each CDR3 protein is one row after TCRdb ran MiXCR on the 5' RACE reads. The sample includes around 63,000 distinct CDR3 sequences, approximately 6.1% of them seen just once. Many counts were recorded for this clonotype. Antigen specificity is unknown. Sequencing used whole blood, obtained at baseline. The chain links TRBV30 to TRBJ2-1; 7 positions match TRBD2. This TCR was sampled from an adult who was a healthcare worker with PCR-confirmed SARS-CoV-2 infection or an uninfected control (not recorded which). The CDR3 protein is CAWSERDLTYNEQFF. CDR3 coding DNA: TGTGCCTGGAGTGAGCGGGACCTAACCTACAATGAGCAGTTCTTC. Supplemented by reference TRBV30 and TRBJ2-1, the full variable domain reads SQTIHQWPATLVQPVGSPLSLECTVEGTSNPNLYWYRQAAGRGLQLLFYSVGIGQISSEVPQNLSASRPQDRQFILSSKKLLLSDSGFYLCAWSERDLTYNEQFFGPGTRLTVL.